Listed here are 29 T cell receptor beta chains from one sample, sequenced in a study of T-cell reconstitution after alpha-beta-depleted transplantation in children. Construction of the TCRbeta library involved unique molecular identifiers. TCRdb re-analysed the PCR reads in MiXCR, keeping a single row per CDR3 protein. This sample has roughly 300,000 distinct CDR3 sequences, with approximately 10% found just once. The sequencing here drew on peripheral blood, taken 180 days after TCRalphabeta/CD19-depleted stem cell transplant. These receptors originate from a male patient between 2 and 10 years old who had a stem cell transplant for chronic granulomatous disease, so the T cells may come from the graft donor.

The CDR3 protein is CASSQGASGANVLTF. The CDR3 DNA follows: TGTGCCAGCAGCCAAGGGGCTTCGGGGGCCAACGTCCTGACTTTC. The chain joins TRBV4-2 to TRBJ2-6; no clear D. The CDR3 runs 15 residues. V lost 1 base to trimming and J lost 4 bases, with 8 bases between them. The germline CDR1 and CDR2 sequences are LGHNA and YNFKEQ.

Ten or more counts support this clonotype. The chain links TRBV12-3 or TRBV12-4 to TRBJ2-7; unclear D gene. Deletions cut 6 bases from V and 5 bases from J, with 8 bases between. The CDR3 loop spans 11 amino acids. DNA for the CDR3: TGTGCCAGCAGCTCACCCAACGAGCAGTACTTC. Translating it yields CASSSPNEQYF.

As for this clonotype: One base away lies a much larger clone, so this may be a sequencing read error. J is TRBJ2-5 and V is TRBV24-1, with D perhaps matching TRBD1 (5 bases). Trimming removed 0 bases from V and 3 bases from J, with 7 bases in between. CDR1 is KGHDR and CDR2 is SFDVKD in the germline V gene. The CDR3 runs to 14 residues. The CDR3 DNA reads TGTGCCACCAGTGATTTGCCCAGGGAAGAGACCCAGTACTTC. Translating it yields CATSDLPREETQYF.

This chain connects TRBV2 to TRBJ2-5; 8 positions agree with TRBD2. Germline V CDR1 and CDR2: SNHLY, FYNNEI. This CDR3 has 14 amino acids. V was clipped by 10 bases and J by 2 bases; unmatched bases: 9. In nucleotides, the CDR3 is TGTGCCACGGACCCGGGACTAGTTCAAGAGACCCAGTACTTC. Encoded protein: CATDPGLVQETQYF. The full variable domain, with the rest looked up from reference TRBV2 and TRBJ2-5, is EPEVTQTPSHQVTQMGQEVILRCVPISNHLYFYWYRQILGQKVEFLVSFYNNEISEKSEIFDDQFSVERPDGSNFTLKIRSTKLEDSAMYFCATDPGLVQETQYFGPGTRLLVL.

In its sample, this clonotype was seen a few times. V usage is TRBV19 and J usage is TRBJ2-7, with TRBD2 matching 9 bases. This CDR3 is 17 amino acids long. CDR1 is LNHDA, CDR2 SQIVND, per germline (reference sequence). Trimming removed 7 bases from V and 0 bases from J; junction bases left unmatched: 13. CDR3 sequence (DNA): TGTGCCAGTACCCTAAGAGCGGGAGGTACGAGCTCCTACGAGCAGTACTTC. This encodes CASTLRAGGTSSYEQYF. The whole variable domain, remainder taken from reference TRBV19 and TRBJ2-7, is DGGITQSPKYLFRKEGQNVTLSCEQNLNHDAMYWYRQDPGQGLRLIYYSQIVNDFQKGDIAEGYSVSREKKESFPLTVTSAQKNPTAFYLCASTLRAGGTSSYEQYFGPGTRLTVT.

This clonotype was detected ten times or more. The CDR3 nucleotides are TGCGCCAGCAGCCTGGGGAATTCGGAGACAGCTTTCTTT. This gives the protein CASSLGNSETAFF. The chain is built from TRBV5-1 and TRBJ1-1; no clear D gene. The germline V and J ends were trimmed by 4 bases and 10 bases, with 17 bases remaining between them. Germline CDR1 SGHRS, CDR2 YFSETQ. CDR3 length: 13 amino acids.

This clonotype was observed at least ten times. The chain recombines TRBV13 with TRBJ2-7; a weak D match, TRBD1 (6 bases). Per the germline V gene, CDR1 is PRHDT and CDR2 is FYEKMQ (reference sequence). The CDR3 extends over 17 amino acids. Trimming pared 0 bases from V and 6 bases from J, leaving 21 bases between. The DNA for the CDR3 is TGTGCCAGCAGCTTAGGCCTTGGTCAGGGGATGTTCTTCGAGCAGTACTTC. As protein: CASSLGLGQGMFFEQYF.

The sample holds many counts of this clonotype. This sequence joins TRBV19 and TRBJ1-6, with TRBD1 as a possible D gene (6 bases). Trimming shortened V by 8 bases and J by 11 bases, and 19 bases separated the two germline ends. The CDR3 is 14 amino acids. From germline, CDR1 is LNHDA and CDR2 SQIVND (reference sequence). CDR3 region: CASSSEGGIPPLHF. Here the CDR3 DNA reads TGTGCCAGTTCATCCGAAGGGGGTATTCCACCCCTCCACTTT.

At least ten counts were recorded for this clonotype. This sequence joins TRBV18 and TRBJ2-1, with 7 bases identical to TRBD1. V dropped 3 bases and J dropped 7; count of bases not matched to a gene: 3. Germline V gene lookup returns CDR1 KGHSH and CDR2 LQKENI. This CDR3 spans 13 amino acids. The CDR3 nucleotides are TGTGCCAGCTCACCGACAGGGATGAATGAGCAGTTCTTC. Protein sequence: CASSPTGMNEQFF.

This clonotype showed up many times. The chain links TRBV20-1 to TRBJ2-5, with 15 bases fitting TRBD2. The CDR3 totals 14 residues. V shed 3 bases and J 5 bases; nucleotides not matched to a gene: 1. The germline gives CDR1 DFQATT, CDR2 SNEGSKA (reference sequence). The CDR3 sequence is CSARGTSGRETQYF. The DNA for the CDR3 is TGCAGTGCTAGGGGGACTAGCGGGAGGGAGACCCAGTACTTC.

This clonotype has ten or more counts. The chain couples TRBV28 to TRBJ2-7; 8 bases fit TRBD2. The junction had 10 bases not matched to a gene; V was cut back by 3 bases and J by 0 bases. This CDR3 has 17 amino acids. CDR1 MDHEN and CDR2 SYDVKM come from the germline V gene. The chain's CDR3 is CASSFRQAGTSSYEQYF. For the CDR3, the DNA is TGTGCCAGCAGTTTTAGGCAGGCCGGGACTAGCTCCTACGAGCAGTACTTC.

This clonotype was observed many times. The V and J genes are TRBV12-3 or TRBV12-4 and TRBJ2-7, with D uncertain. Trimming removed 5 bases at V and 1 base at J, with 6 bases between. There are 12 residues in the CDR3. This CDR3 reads CASSRPSYEQYF. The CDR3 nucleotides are TGTGCCAGCAGTCGACCTTCCTACGAGCAGTACTTC.

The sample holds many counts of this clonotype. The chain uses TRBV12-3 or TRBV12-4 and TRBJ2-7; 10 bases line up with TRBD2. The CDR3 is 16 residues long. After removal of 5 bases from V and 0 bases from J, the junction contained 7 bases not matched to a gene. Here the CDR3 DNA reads TGTGCCAGCAGTCCCGTAGCGGGAGGCCCCTCCTACGAGCAGTACTTC. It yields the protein CASSPVAGGPSYEQYF.

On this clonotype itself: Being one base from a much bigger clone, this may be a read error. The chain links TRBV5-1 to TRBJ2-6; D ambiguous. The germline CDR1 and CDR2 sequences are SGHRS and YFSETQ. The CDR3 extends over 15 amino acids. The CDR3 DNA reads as TGCGCCAGCAGCATCGATCCTTCTGAGGCCAACGTCCTGACTTTC. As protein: CASSIDPSEANVLTF.

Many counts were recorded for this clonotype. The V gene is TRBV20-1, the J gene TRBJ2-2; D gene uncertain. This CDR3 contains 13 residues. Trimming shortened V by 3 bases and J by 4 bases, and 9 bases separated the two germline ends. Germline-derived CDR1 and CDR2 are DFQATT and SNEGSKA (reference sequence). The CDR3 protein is CSARPYSTGELFF. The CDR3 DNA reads TGCAGTGCTAGGCCCTATTCCACCGGGGAGCTGTTTTTT.

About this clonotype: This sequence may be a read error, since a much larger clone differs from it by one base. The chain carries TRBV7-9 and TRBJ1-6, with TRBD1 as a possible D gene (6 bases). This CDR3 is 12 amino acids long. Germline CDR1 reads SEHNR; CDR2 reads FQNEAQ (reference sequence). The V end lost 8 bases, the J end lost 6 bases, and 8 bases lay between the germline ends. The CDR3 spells CASGGPNSPLHF. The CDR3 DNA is TGTGCCAGCGGGGGGCCTAATTCACCCCTCCACTTT.

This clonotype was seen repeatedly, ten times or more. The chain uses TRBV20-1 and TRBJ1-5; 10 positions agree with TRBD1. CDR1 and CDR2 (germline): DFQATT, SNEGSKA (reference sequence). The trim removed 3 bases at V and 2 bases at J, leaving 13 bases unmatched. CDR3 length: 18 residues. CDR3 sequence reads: CSASAGTGDVVCNQPQHF. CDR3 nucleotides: TGCAGTGCTAGCGCCGGGACAGGGGATGTTGTATGCAATCAGCCCCAGCATTTT.

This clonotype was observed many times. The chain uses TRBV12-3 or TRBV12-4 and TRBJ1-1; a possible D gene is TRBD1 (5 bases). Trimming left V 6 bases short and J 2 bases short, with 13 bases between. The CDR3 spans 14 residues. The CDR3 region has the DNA TGTGCCAGCAGCGGACAACAATTTAACACTGAAGCTTTCTTT. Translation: CASSGQQFNTEAFF.

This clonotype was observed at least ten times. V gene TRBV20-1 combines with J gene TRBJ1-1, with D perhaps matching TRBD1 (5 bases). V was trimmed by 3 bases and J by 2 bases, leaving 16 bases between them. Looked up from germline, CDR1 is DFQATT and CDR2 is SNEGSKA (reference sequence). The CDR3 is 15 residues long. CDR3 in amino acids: CSASEDNRENTEAFF. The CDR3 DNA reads TGCAGTGCTAGTGAGGACAACCGGGAAAACACTGAAGCTTTCTTT.

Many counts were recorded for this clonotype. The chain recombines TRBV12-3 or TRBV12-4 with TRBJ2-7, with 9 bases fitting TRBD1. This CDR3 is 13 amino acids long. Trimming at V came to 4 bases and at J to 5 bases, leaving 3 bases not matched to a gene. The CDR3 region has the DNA TGTGCCAGCAGTTGGGACAGGGACAACGAGCAGTACTTC. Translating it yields CASSWDRDNEQYF.

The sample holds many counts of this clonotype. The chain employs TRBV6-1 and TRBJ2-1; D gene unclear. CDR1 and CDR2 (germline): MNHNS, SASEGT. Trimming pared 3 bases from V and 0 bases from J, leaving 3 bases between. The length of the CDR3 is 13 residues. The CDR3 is CASSDYSYNEQFF. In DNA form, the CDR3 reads TGTGCCAGCAGTGACTACTCCTACAATGAGCAGTTCTTC.

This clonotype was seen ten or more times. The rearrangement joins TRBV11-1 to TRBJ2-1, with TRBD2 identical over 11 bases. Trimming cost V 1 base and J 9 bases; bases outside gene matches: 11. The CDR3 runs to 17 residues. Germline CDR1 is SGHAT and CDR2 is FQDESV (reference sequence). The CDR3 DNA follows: TGTGCCAGCAGCTTAGTGGCTAGCGGGAGGAGACGACCTGAGCAGTTCTTC. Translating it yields CASSLVASGRRRPEQFF.

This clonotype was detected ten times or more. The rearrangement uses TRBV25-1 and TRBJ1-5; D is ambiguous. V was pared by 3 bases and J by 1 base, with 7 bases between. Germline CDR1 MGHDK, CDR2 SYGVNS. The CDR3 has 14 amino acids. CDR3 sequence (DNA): TGTGCCAGCAGTGAGCATGGCAGCAATCAGCCCCAGCATTTT. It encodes CASSEHGSNQPQHF.

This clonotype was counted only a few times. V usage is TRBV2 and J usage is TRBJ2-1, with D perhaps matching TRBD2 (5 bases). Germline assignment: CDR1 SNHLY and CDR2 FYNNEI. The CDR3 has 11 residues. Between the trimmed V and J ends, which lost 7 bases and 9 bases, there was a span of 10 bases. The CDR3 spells CASKVGSEQFF. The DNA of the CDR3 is TGTGCCAGCAAAGTGGGGAGTGAGCAGTTCTTC.

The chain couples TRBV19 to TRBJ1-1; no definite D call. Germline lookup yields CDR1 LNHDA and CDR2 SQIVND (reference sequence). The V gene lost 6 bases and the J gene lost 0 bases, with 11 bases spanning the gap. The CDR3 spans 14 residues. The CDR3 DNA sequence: TGTGCCAGTAGCCGAACGACGGTGAACACTGAAGCTTTCTTT. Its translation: CASSRTTVNTEAFF.

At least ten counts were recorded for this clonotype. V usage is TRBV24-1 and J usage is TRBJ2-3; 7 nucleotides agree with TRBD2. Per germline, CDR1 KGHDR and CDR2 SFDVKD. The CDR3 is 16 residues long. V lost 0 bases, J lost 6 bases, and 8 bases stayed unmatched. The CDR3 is CATSDLPSGPLDTQYF. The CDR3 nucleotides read TGTGCCACCAGTGATTTGCCTAGCGGCCCCCTGGATACGCAGTATTTT.

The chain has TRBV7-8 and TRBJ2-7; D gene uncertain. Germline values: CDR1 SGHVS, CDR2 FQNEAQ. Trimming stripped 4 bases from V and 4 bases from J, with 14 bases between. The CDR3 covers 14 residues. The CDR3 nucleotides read TGTGCCAGCAGCTCCCCGGGTCCTTCTTACGAGCAGTACTTC. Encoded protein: CASSSPGPSYEQYF. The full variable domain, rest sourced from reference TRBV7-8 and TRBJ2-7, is GAGVSQSPRYKVAKRGQDVALRCDPISGHVSLFWYQQALGQGPEFLTYFQNEAQLDKSGLPSDRFFAERPEGSVSTLKIQRTQQEDSAVYLCASSSPGPSYEQYFGPGTRLTVT.

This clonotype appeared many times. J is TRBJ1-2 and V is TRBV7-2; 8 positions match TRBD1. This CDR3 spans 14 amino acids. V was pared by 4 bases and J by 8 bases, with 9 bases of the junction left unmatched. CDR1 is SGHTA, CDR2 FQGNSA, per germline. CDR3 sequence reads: CASSSPGGNRGYTF. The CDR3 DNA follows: TGTGCCAGCAGCTCCCCAGGGGGCAATCGGGGCTACACCTTC.

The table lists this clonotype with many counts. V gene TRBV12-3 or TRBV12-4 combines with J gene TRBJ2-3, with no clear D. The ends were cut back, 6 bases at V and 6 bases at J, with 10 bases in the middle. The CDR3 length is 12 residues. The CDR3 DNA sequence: TGTGCCAGCAGACGAAGAGAGGATACGCAGTATTTT. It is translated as CASRRREDTQYF.